The next 10 T cell receptor beta chains were all read from a single sample in a study of blood T cell repertoires in COVID-19. TCRdb's copy holds only in-frame clones and misses some; the assay was immunoSEQ multiplex PCR. The sample yields 140,000 to 150,000 clones, approximately 87% seen once. The sequenced sample was PBMCs or T cells enriched from blood (not recorded which). These receptors all stem from a man aged 60 to 69 who had recovered from COVID-19.

This clone showed up just once. The chain is built from TRBV3-1 (or the pseudogene TRBV3-2) and TRBJ2-5; 11 nucleotides agree with TRBD2. This CDR3 spans 16 amino acids. CDR1 LGHDT and CDR2 YNNKEL come from the germline V gene (reference sequence). The trim removed 10 bases at V and 1 base at J, leaving 11 bases unmatched. CDR3 in amino acids: CATRTSGPPFQETQYF. The CDR3 region has the DNA TGTGCCACTCGGACTAGCGGGCCCCCCTTCCAAGAGACCCAGTACTTC.

V is TRBV27 and J is TRBJ1-2, with D maybe TRBD1 (5 bases). The CDR3 totals 16 residues. Germline CDR1 is MNHEY and CDR2 is SMNVEV (reference sequence). V dropped 3 bases and J dropped 4 bases, with 18 bases sitting between them. In DNA form, the CDR3 reads TGTGCCAGCAGTTTCGGCCTTGGTCAGGGTTTCTATGGCTACACCTTC. This encodes CASSFGLGQGFYGYTF.

The chain carries TRBV2 and TRBJ2-7, with TRBD2 identical over 9 bases. Trimming removed 11 bases from V and 2 bases from J; junction bases left unmatched: 4. Germline loops: CDR1 SNHLY, CDR2 FYNNEI. The CDR3 covers 12 residues. This CDR3 is CAASGKPYEQYF. As DNA, the CDR3 is TGTGCCGCTAGCGGGAAGCCCTACGAGCAGTACTTC.

As concerns this clone: The junction differs from germline at one of its ends, possibly a read error. The chain recombines TRBV6-1 with TRBJ1-2; 8 bases are a match to TRBD1. The germline CDR1 and CDR2 sequences are MNHNS and SASEGT. The CDR3 runs 15 residues. This CDR3 is CASSEAPGQVTGYTF. In DNA form, the CDR3 reads TGTGCCAGCAGCGAAGCGCCGGGACAGGTTACTGGCTACACCTTC.

V usage is TRBV9 and J usage is TRBJ2-7; D is unclear. The CDR3 extends over 15 amino acids. CDR1 is SGDLS, CDR2 YYNGEE, per germline. V was shortened by 4 bases and J by 0 bases, with 14 bases between the two germline ends. CDR3 loop: CASSPRLDGSYEQYF. CDR3 DNA sequence: TGTGCCAGCAGCCCGCGGCTCGACGGCTCCTACGAGCAGTACTTC. Using reference TRBV9 and TRBJ2-7 for the parts outside the CDR3, the full variable domain is DSGVTQTPKHLITATGQRVTLRCSPRSGDLSVYWYQQSLDQGLQFLIQYYNGEERAKGNILERFSAQQFPDLHSELNLSSLELGDSALYFCASSPRLDGSYEQYFGPGTRLTVT.

This clone was counted between two and nine times. The chain has TRBV11-2 and TRBJ2-1; 8 nucleotides line up with TRBD2. Trimming cost V 5 bases and J 12 bases; bases outside gene matches: 15. The CDR3 is 15 residues long. Germline V lookup: CDR1 SGHAT, CDR2 FQNNGV. CDR3: CASSAMRGAELPQFF. In nucleotides, the CDR3 is TGTGCCAGCAGCGCAATGCGGGGGGCAGAACTCCCGCAGTTCTTC.

This clone came up once. The chain recombines TRBV9 with TRBJ1-6; D remains unclear. Germline V gene lookup returns CDR1 SGDLS and CDR2 YYNGEE. Trimming cost V 0 bases and J 6 bases, with 7 bases left between them. The CDR3 runs to 14 residues. DNA of the CDR3: TGTGCCAGCAGCGTAGGCCAGATTAATTCACCCCTCCACTTT. It specifies CASSVGQINSPLHF.

CDR3 loop: CASGLRGYSGYTF. CDR3 in DNA: TGTGCCAGCGGTCTTAGGGGATATAGTGGCTACACCTTC. V is TRBV6-5 and J is TRBJ1-2; TRBD1 might be the D (5 bases). The CDR3 contains 13 residues. V was clipped by 8 bases and J by 7 bases, with 17 bases between them. Germline V lookup: CDR1 MNHEY, CDR2 SVGAGI.

The chain employs TRBV5-8 and TRBJ1-4; the D is unclear. CDR3 length: 15 amino acids. V lost 4 bases, J lost 5 bases, and 15 bases lay in between. The V gene's germline CDR1 is SGHTS and CDR2 YDEGEE. In DNA, the CDR3 is TGTGCCAGCAGCCCCCTTGGTCAGGAAAATGAAAAACTGTTTTTT. Residues: CASSPLGQENEKLFF.

The chain employs TRBV19 and TRBJ1-2; 8 positions agree with TRBD1. The CDR3 spans 13 residues. CDR1 LNHDA and CDR2 SQIVND come from the germline V gene (reference sequence). V dropped 3 bases and J dropped 7; count of bases not matched to a gene: 4. This CDR3 is CASSIETGVGYTF. In DNA, the CDR3 is TGTGCCAGTAGTATCGAGACAGGGGTTGGCTACACCTTC.